This entry concerns a single TCR beta chain. Reanalyzing the 5' RACE reads, TCRdb keeps one entry per CDR3 protein, without DNA. This table holds some 150,000 distinct CDR3 sequences. Germline V gene sequence: CDR1 SGHDT, CDR2 YYEEEE. The CDR3 totals 16 residues. The entry originates in a study of T cells expressing NK-cell markers. The sequence was collected from a woman aged 50 to 65 in good health. Source material: blood T cells: a sorted CD56 or NKG2C T cell subset, CD4+ or CD8+ T cells, or bulk PBMC T cells (not recorded which). The V call is TRBV5-6, the J call TRBJ2-1. The CDR3 sequence is CASSSPSGRAYNEQFF. Full variable domain (remainder filled in from reference TRBV5-6 and TRBJ2-1): DAGVTQSPTHLIKTRGQQVTLRCSPKSGHDTVSWYQQALGQGPQFIFQYYEEEERQRGNFPDRFSGHQFPNYSSELNVNALLLGDSALYLCASSSPSGRAYNEQFFGPGTRLTVL.